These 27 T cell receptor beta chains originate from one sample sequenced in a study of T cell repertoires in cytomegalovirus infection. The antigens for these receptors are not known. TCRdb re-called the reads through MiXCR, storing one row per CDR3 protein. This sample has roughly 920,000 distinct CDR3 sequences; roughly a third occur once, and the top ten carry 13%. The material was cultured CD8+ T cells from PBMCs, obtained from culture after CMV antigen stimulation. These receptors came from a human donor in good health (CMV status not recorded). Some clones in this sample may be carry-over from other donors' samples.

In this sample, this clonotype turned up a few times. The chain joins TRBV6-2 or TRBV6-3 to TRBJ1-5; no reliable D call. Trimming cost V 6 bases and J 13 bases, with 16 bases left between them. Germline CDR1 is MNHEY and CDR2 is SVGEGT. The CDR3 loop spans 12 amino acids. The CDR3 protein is CASSSRRVLQHF. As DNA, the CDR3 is TGTGCCAGCAGCTCCCGGCGGGTATTACAGCATTTT.

CDR3 in DNA: TGTGCCAGCAGCTTAGCTCCGGGACAGGCCTTATATGAGCAGTTCTTC. Translating gives CASSLAPGQALYEQFF. The chain recombines TRBV7-2 with TRBJ2-1; 8 nucleotides align to TRBD1. Germline V gene sequence: CDR1 SGHTA, CDR2 FQGNSA. This CDR3 contains 16 residues. V lost 0 bases and J lost 8; bases outside the gene matches: 9.

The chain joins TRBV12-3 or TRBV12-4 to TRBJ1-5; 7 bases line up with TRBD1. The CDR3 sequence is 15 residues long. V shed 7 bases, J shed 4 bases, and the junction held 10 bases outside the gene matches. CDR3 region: CASTGTAGGNQPQHF. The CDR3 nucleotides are TGTGCCAGCACTGGGACAGCCGGGGGTAATCAGCCCCAGCATTTT.

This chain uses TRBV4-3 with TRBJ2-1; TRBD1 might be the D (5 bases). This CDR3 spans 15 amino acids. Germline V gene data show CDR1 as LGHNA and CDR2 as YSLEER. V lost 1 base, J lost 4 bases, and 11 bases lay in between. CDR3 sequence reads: CASSQGGAEYNEQFF. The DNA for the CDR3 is TGCGCCAGCAGCCAAGGTGGGGCAGAGTACAATGAGCAGTTCTTC.

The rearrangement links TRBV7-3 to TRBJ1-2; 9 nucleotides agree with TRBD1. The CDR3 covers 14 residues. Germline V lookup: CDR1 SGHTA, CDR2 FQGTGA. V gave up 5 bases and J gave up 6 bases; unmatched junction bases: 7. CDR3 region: CASSTRRDRDGYTF. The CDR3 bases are TGTGCCAGCAGCACCCGGAGGGACAGGGATGGCTACACCTTC.

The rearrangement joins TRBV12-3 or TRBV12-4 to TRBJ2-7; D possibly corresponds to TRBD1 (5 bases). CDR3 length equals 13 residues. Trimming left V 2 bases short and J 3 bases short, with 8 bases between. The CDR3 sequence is CASSLNRFYEQYF. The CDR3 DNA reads TGTGCCAGCAGTTTAAACAGGTTCTACGAGCAGTACTTC.

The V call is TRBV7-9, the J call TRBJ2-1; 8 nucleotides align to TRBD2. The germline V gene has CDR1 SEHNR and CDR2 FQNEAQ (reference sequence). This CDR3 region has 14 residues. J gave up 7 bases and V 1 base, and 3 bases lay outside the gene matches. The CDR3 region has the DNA TGTGCCAGCAGCTTAGGCGGGGGGAAAAATGAGCAGTTCTTC. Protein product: CASSLGGGKNEQFF. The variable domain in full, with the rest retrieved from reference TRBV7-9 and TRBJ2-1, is DTGVSQNPRHKITKRGQNVTFRCDPISEHNRLYWYRQTLGQGPEFLTYFQNEAQLEKSRLLSDRFSAERPKGSFSTLEIQRTEQGDSAMYLCASSLGGGKNEQFFGPGTRLTVL.

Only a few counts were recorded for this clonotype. CDR3 sequence (DNA): TGTGCCAGCAGCTCGGGACAGGGGAATGGCTACACCTTC. Protein: CASSSGQGNGYTF. The V gene is TRBV7-8, the J gene TRBJ1-2; 10 nucleotides agree with TRBD1. Germline V gives CDR1 SGHVS, CDR2 FQNEAQ. The trim removed 4 bases at V and 6 bases at J, leaving 2 bases unmatched. CDR3 length: 13 amino acids.

The CDR3 region is CASSEGGRFNEKLFF. Here the CDR3 DNA reads TGTGCCAGCAGTGAAGGGGGCCGGTTTAATGAAAAACTGTTTTTT. This chain uses TRBV2 with TRBJ1-4; D might be TRBD1 (5 bases). Germline V gives CDR1 SNHLY, CDR2 FYNNEI. The V and J ends lost 1 base and 4 bases respectively, with 10 bases between them. CDR3 size: 15 residues.

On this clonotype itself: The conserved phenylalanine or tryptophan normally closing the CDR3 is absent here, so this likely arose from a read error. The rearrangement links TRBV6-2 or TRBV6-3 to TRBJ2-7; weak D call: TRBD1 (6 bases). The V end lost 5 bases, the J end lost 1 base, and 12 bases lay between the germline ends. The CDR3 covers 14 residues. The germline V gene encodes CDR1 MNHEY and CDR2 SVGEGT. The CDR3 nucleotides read TGTGCCAGCAGTGAATGGGACATATCCTACGAGCAGTACTCC. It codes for CASSEWDISYEQYS.

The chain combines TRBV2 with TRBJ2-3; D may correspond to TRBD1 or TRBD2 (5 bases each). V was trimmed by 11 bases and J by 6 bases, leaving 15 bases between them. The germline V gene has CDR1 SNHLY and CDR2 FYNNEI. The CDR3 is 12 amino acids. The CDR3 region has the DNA TGTGCCTTTAGAGGGGTAGCCGATACGCAGTATTTT. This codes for CAFRGVADTQYF.

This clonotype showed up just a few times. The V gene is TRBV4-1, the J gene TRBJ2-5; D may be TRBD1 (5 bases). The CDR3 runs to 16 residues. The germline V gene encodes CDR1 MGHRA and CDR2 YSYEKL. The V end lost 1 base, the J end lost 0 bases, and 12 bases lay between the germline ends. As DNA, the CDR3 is TGCGCCAGCAGCCAAGGGGGCAGGCTGGACCAAGAGACCCAGTACTTC. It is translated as CASSQGGRLDQETQYF.

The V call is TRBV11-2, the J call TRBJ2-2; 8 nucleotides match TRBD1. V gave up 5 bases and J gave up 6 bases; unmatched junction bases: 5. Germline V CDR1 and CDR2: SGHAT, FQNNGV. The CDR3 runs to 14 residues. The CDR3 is CASSPGGLAGELFF. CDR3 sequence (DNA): TGTGCCAGCAGCCCAGGGGGCCTGGCCGGGGAGCTGTTTTTT.

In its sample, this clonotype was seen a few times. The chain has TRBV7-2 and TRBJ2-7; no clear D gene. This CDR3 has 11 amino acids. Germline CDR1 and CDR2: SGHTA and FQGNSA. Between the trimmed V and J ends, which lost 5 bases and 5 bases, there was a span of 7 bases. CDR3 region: CASSPRHEQYF. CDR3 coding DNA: TGTGCCAGCAGCCCAAGACACGAGCAGTACTTC.

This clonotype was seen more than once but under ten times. The DNA for the CDR3 is TGTGCCACCAGTGGTTCCGTGTCGGGACTAGCGGGGCCACTTCGGGAGCAGTACTTC. This gives the protein CATSGSVSGLAGPLREQYF. V gene TRBV24-1 combines with J gene TRBJ2-7; 13 bases are a match to TRBD2. Trimming removed 5 bases from V and 7 bases from J; junction bases left unmatched: 19. The germline CDR1 and CDR2 sequences are KGHDR and SFDVKD. This CDR3 spans 19 amino acids.

CDR3 sequence: CASSLETGFVSGNTIYF. CDR3 in DNA: TGTGCCAGCAGCTTAGAGACAGGGTTCGTCTCTGGAAACACCATATATTTT. The chain is built from TRBV7-8 and TRBJ1-3; 7 nucleotides align to TRBD1. Per germline, CDR1 SGHVS and CDR2 FQNEAQ. The V and J ends lost 1 base and 0 bases, in that order; junction bases with no gene match: 6. The CDR3 runs to 17 residues.

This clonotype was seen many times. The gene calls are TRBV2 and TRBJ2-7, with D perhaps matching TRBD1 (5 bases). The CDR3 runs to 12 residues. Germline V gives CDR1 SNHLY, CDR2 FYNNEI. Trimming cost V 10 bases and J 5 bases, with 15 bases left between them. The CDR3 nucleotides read TGTGCCACCCTCAAGGGGATGAACGAGCAGTACTTC. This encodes CATLKGMNEQYF. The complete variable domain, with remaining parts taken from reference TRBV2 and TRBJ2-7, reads EPEVTQTPSHQVTQMGQEVILRCVPISNHLYFYWYRQILGQKVEFLVSFYNNEISEKSEIFDDQFSVERPDGSNFTLKIRSTKLEDSAMYFCATLKGMNEQYFGPGTRLTVT.

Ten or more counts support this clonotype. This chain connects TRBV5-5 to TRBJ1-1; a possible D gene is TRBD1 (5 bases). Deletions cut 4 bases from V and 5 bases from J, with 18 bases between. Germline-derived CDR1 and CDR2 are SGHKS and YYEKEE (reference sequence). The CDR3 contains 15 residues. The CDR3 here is CASSRRDSALTEAFF. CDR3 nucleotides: TGTGCCAGCAGCCGAAGGGACTCAGCTTTAACTGAAGCTTTCTTT.

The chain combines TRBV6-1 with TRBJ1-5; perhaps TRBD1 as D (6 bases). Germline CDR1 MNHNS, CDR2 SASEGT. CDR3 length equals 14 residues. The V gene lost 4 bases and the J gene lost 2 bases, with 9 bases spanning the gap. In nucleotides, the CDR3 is TGTGCCAGCAGTGTCGAGGGGGGCAATCAGCCCCAGCATTTT. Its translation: CASSVEGGNQPQHF.

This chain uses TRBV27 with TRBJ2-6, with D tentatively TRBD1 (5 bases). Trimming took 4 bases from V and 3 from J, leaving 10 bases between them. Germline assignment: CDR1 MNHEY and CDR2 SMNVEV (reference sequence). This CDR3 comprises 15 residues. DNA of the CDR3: TGTGCCAGCAGTTGGGCAAGGGGTGGGGCCAACGTCCTGACTTTC. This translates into CASSWARGGANVLTF. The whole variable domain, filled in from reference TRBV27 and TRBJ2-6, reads EAQVTQNPRYLITVTGKKLTVTCSQNMNHEYMSWYRQDPGLGLRQIYYSMNVEVTDKGDVPEGYKVSRKEKRNFPLILESPSPNQTSLYFCASSWARGGANVLTFGAGSRLTVL.

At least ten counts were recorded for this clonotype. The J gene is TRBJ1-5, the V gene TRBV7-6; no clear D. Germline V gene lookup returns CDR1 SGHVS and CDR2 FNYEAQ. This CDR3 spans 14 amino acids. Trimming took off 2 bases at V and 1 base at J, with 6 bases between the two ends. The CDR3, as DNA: TGTGCCAGCAGCTTAACCGAGAGCAATCAGCCCCAGCATTTT. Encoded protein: CASSLTESNQPQHF.

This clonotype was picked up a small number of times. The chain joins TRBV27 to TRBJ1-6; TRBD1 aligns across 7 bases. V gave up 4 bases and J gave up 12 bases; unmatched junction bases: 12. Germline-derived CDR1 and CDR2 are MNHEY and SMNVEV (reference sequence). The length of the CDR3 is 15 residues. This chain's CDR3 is CASSSLSVRGLPLHF. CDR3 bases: TGTGCCAGCAGTTCCCTCTCCGTAAGGGGGCTACCCCTCCACTTT.

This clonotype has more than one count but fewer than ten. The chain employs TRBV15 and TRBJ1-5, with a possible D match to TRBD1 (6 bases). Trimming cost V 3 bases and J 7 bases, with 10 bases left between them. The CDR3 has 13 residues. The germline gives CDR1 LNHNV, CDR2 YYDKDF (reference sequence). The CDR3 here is CATSRERGQPQHF. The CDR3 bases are TGTGCCACCAGCAGGGAAAGGGGGCAGCCCCAGCATTTT.

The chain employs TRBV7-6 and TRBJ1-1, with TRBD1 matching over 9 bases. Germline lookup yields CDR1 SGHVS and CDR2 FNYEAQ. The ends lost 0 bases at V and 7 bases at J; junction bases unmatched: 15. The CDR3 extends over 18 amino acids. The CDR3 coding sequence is TGTGCCAGCAGCTTAGCCGGGACAGGGAAGAGGCGGATAAGTGAAGCTTTCTTT. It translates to CASSLAGTGKRRISEAFF.

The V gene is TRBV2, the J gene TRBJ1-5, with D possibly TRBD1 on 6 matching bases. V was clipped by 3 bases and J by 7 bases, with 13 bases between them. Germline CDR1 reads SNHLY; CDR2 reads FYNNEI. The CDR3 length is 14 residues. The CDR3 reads CASSDGTRGQPQHF. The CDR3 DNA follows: TGTGCCAGCAGTGACGGGACAAGAGGCCAGCCCCAGCATTTT.

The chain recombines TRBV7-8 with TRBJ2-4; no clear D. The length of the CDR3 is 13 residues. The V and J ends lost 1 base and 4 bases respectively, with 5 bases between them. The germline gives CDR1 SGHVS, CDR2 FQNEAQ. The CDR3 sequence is CASSLGPKNIQYF. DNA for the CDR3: TGTGCCAGCAGCTTAGGCCCTAAAAACATTCAGTACTTC.

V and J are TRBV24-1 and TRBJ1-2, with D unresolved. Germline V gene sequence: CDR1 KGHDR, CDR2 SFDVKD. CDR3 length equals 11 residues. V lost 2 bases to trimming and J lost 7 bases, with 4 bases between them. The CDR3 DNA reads TGTGCCACCAGTGATTCAGTTGGCTACACCTTC. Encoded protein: CATSDSVGYTF.